A single sample gave rise to the 9 T cell receptor beta chains below, sequenced in a study of CD8 T cells in ankylosing spondylitis. General observations from the study: A TCR beta motif made of fewer than ten highly homologous variants seemed typical of ankylosing spondylitis blood.

No cognate antigen is known for these TCRs. TCRdb re-derived calls from the 5' RACE reads in MiXCR, one entry per CDR3 protein. The sample holds fewer than 400,000 distinct CDR3 sequences; approximately 20% are singletons and the top ten take about a sixth. Sequencing used blood, either unsorted or a sorted T cell fraction (not recorded which). The source is a male donor with ankylosing spondylitis.

The chain couples TRBV5-5 to TRBJ1-5; no reliable D call. Trimming pared 2 bases from V and 7 bases from J, leaving 16 bases between. Germline CDR1 SGHKS, CDR2 YYEKEE (reference sequence). The CDR3 is 15 amino acids. DNA of the CDR3: TGTGCCAGCAGCTTATTCCAGGTCGTCGGCCAGCCCCAGCATTTT. Amino acids: CASSLFQVVGQPQHF.

This clonotype was seen many times. The rearrangement links TRBV20-1 to TRBJ2-7; 11 bases fit TRBD2. The CDR3 length is 16 residues. Trimming at V came to 6 bases and at J to 0 bases, leaving 10 bases not matched to a gene. Germline V CDR1 and CDR2: DFQATT, SNEGSKA (reference sequence). The CDR3 is CSAQGVAGGSSYEQYF. As DNA, the CDR3 is TGCAGTGCACAGGGGGTAGCGGGAGGGAGCTCCTACGAGCAGTACTTC.

There are a few counts of this clonotype. This chain uses TRBV7-9 with TRBJ2-1; 15 bases fit TRBD2. The trim removed 4 bases at V and 6 bases at J, leaving 7 bases unmatched. CDR3 length: 17 residues. Germline V gene sequence: CDR1 SEHNR, CDR2 FQNEAQ (reference sequence). This CDR3 reads CASSSGLAGGVANEQFF. CDR3 bases: TGTGCCAGCAGCTCCGGACTAGCGGGAGGGGTGGCCAATGAGCAGTTCTTC.

This clonotype was observed at least ten times. The V call is TRBV29-1, the J call TRBJ1-2, with 10 bases that match TRBD1. The CDR3 loop spans 13 amino acids. Per germline, CDR1 SQVTM and CDR2 ANQGSEA. Unmatched junction bases numbered 6, after V lost 4 bases and J lost 7 bases. The CDR3 is CSVGRQGARGYTF. CDR3 bases: TGCAGCGTTGGCAGACAGGGGGCGCGTGGCTACACCTTC.

CDR3 DNA sequence: TGTGCCAGTACGTTAACCTCCGGGACATCACAAAGGCCCCAGCATTTT. It codes for CASTLTSGTSQRPQHF. V usage is TRBV6-5 and J usage is TRBJ1-5, with D perhaps matching TRBD1 (6 bases). Germline V gene lookup returns CDR1 MNHEY and CDR2 SVGAGI. The CDR3 contains 16 residues. Between the trimmed V and J ends, which lost 9 bases and 9 bases, there was a span of 27 bases.

A few counts support this clonotype. This chain uses TRBV7-2 with TRBJ1-5, with D perhaps TRBD1 (5 bases). The CDR3 sequence is 15 residues long. From germline, CDR1 is SGHTA and CDR2 FQGNSA. Trimming removed 6 bases from V and 2 bases from J, with 14 bases in between. DNA of the CDR3: TGTGCCAGCAGTCCGGGTCCGGGGGGCAATCAGCCCCAGCATTTT. Protein sequence: CASSPGPGGNQPQHF.

This chain uses TRBV7-2 with TRBJ2-1; 8 positions match TRBD2. V dropped 6 bases and J dropped 9; count of bases not matched to a gene: 13. The CDR3 extends over 15 amino acids. Germline assignment: CDR1 SGHTA and CDR2 FQGNSA. The CDR3 bases are TGTGCCAGCAGTTTTAGCGGGGACGAGCTCAGTGAGCAGTTCTTC. Protein: CASSFSGDELSEQFF.

This clonotype was observed at least ten times. This rearrangement joins TRBV30 to TRBJ1-1; the match to TRBD1 covers 10 bases. Losses at the gene ends were 2 bases for V and 4 bases for J; bases not matched to a gene: 4. Germline assignment: CDR1 GTSNPN and CDR2 SVGIG (reference sequence). The CDR3 length is 14 residues. The DNA of the CDR3 is TGTGCCTGGAGTAAGGGACAGGGGACCACTGAAGCTTTCTTT. This codes for CAWSKGQGTTEAFF.

The chain joins TRBV6-2 or TRBV6-3 to TRBJ1-1; D remains unclear. V was pared by 5 bases and J by 4 bases, with 17 bases between. The V gene's germline CDR1 is MNHEY and CDR2 SVGEGT. The CDR3 runs 15 residues. As DNA, the CDR3 is TGTGCCAGCAGTCACCGGTCTAACACCTTCACTGAAGCTTTCTTT. It encodes CASSHRSNTFTEAFF.